This T cell receptor (beta chain) was profiled in a study of chemoradiotherapy in HPV16-positive cancers. Over chemoradiotherapy, repertoires were sampled more than once. Worth noting for this clone: Antigen: not known.

Trimming removed 3 bases from V and 6 bases from J; junction bases left unmatched: 3. The CDR3 has 14 residues. Germline assignment: CDR1 KGHSH and CDR2 LQKENI. The protocol was immunoSEQ multiplex PCR, while the TCRdb copy is restricted to in-frame clones and leaves out a portion. The sample carries roughly 6,200 clones, about 83% recorded once. Study outcomes and limitations: Candidate HPV-specific clones and E7-related TCR motifs grew in tumor during treatment. For HPV16-positive patients, expanding HPV-responsive T cells associated with longer recurrence-free survival.

Here the sequenced sample was tumor tissue, taken from a patient who underwent chemoradiotherapy. This chain connects TRBV18 to TRBJ1-5; TRBD1 aligns across 9 bases. This TCR was sampled from a human donor with HPV-associated anogenital cancer. This CDR3 is CASSPGQGGQPQHF. The CDR3 nucleotides read TGTGCCAGCTCACCGGGACAGGGTGGTCAGCCCCAGCATTTT.